This T cell receptor (beta chain) appears in the sequencing data of a study of T-cell memory formation after mild COVID-19. Study-wide results and caveats: Pre-infection memory contained some responding clones, which suggested that cross-reactive memory had joined. Confirmation was lacking for SARS-CoV-2 specificity of second-wave clones that peaked on day 37. Clones that contracted from day 15 to 85 were balanced CD4/CD8, while later expanders leaned CD4+.

Trimming shortened V by 1 base and J by 5 bases, and 14 bases separated the two germline ends. This CDR3 region has 16 residues. Germline V gene lookup returns CDR1 SGHAT and CDR2 FQNNGV. In regard to this clonotype: The target antigen is unknown.

TCR alpha and TCR beta cDNA libraries carrying sample barcodes and UMIs came from 5'RACE with constant-segment primers. TCRdb independently ran MiXCR on the 5' RACE reads; one entry per CDR3 protein. The table shows 150,000 to 200,000 distinct CDR3 sequences, with about a sixth occurring only once. Sequencing was done on a sample of PBMCs or a T cell subset sorted from them (not recorded which). This chain connects TRBV11-2 to TRBJ2-2; possible D gene TRBD1, 6 bases. The receptor's source is an adult woman who had mild COVID-19 (a few samples of this study predate the infection). Cell type and time point are not known. CDR3 sequence reads: CASSLGSQGTTGELFF. CDR3 DNA: TGTGCCAGCAGCTTAGGGTCCCAGGGGACAACCGGGGAGCTGTTTTTT.